The present T cell receptor (beta chain) was sequenced within a study of T-cell memory formation after mild COVID-19. TCRdb processed the 5' RACE reads anew with MiXCR; each CDR3 protein has one entry. This table holds 140,000 or so distinct CDR3 sequences, 11% to 15% found once. This clonotype was seen a handful of times. Antigen specificity is unknown. Study outcomes and limitations: CD4+ clones that contracted lay mainly in CM and EM; CD8+ ones lay in EMRA. Contracting clones from day 15 to 85 had balanced CD4/CD8; later expanders favoured CD4+.

The receptor's source is an adult woman who had mild COVID-19 (a few samples of this study predate the infection). Cell type and time point are not known. The sample comprised PBMCs or a T cell subset sorted from them (not recorded which).

The CDR3, as DNA: TGTGCCAGCAGCCTGAGTCAGGGGCAAGGGGGCACAGATACGCAGTATTTT. Amino acid sequence: CASSLSQGQGGTDTQYF. V is TRBV7-9 and J is TRBJ2-3; possible D gene TRBD1, 6 bases. V was cut by 5 bases and J by 1 base, with 19 bases left in between. This CDR3 has 17 amino acids. Germline lookup yields CDR1 SEHNR and CDR2 FQNEAQ (reference sequence).